The T cell receptor beta chain under discussion was sequenced for a study of blood T cell repertoires in COVID-19. As for the study in general: COVID-19 samples from acute and convalescent phases originated in the United States, Italy and Spain. PBMCs, B-cell-depleted T cells, or T cells were the source of the cDNA or gDNA that made up the material.

In the authors' workflow: Nucleated cell number was recorded as an estimate derived from reference gene primer amplification. Some clones are missing from TCRdb's copy, which holds only in-frame ones; the method was immunoSEQ multiplex PCR. V and J calls and clone size are given by that table; D and trimming were obtained from the DNA. The repertoire holds about 270,000 clones, with around 86% as singletons. The clonotype was recovered from a man in his forties who had recovered from COVID-19. Input material: peripheral blood.

For the CDR3, the DNA is TGTGCCAGCAGTTTGACGGGGAGCTACGAGCAGTACTTC. This sequence encodes CASSLTGSYEQYF. V is TRBV12-3 or TRBV12-4 and J is TRBJ2-7; D is possibly TRBD2 (5 bases). Between the trimmed V and J ends, which lost 3 bases and 3 bases, there was a span of 9 bases. The CDR3 has 13 amino acids.